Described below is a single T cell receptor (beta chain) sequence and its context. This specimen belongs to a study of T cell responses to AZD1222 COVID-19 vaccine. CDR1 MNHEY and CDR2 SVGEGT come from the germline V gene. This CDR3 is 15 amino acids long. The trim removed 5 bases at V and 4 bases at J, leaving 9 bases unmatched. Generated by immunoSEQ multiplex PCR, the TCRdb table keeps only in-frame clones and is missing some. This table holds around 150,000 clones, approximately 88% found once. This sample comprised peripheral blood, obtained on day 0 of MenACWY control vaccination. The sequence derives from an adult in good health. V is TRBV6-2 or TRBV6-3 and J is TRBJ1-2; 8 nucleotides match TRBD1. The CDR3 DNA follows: TGTGCCAGCAGTCCAGACAGGGGCGATATCTATGGCTACACCTTC. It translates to CASSPDRGDIYGYTF.